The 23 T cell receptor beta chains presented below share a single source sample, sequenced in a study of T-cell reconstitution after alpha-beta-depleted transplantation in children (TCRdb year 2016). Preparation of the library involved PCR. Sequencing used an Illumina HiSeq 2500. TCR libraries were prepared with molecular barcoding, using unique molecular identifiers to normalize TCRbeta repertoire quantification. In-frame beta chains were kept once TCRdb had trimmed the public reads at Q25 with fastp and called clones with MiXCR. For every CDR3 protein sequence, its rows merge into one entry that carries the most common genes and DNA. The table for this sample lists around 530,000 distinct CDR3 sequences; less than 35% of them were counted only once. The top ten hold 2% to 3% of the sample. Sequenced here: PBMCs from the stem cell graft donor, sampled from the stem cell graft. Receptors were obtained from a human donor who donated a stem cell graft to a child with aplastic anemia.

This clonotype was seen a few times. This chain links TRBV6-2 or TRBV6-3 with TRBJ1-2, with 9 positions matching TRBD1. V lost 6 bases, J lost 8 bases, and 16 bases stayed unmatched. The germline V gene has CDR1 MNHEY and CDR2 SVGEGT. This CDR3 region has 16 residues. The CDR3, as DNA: TGTGCCAGCAGCTCGCCAACCCCGGGACAGGGAAGGGGCTACACCTTC. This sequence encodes CASSSPTPGQGRGYTF.

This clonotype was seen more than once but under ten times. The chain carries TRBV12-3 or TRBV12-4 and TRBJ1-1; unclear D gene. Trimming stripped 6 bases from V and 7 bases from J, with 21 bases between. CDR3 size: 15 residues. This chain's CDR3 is CASSLLGPSRSEAFF. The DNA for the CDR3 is TGTGCCAGCAGCCTATTAGGGCCCTCTCGGAGTGAAGCTTTCTTT.

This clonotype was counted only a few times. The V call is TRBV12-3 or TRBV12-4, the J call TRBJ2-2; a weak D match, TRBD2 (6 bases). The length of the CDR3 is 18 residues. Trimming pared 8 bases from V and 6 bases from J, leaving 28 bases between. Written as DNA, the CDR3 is TGTGCCAGCGCACATAAAAGCAGACTAGTTTTCTTCTCCGGGGAGCTGTTTTTT. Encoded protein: CASAHKSRLVFFSGELFF.

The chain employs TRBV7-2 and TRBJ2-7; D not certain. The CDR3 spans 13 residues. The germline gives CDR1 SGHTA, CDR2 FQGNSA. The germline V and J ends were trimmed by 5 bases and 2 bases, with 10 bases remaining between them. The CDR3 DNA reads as TGTGCCAGCAGCGCAGGCACAACCTACGAGCAGTACTTC. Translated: CASSAGTTYEQYF.

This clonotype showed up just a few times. Here the CDR3 DNA reads TGTGCCAGCTCACCACGTGGCCAGGGAAACTATGGCTACACCTTC. This encodes CASSPRGQGNYGYTF. The genes are TRBV18 and TRBJ1-2, with D tentatively TRBD1 (5 bases). Germline V gene data show CDR1 as KGHSH and CDR2 as LQKENI. The CDR3 consists of 15 residues. With 1 base removed from V and 2 bases from J, the gap between germline ends came to 11 bases. Together with reference TRBV18 and TRBJ1-2, the CDR3 gives the full variable domain: NAGVMQNPRHLVRRRGQEARLRCSPMKGHSHVYWYRQLPEEGLKFMVYLQKENIIDESGMPKERFSAEFPKEGPSILRIQQVVRGDSAAYFCASSPRGQGNYGYTFGSGTRLTVV.

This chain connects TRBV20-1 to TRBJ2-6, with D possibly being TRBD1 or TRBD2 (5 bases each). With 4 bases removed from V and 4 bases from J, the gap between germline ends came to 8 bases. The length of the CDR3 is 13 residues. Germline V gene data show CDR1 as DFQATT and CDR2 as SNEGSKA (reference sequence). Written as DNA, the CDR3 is TGCAGTGCTACAGGGACCGGGGCCAACGTCCTGACTTTC. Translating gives CSATGTGANVLTF.

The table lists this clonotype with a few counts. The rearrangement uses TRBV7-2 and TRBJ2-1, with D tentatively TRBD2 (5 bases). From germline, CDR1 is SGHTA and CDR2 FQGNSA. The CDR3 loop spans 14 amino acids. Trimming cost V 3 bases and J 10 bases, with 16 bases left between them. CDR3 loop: CASSFRRGREEQFF. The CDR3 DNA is TGTGCCAGCAGCTTTCGGCGAGGGCGCGAAGAGCAGTTCTTC.

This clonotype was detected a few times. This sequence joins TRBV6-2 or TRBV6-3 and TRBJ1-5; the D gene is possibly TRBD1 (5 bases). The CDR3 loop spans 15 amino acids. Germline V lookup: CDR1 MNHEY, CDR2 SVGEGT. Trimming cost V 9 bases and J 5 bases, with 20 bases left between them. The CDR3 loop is CASSGGRVLDQPQHF. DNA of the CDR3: TGTGCCAGTTCGGGCGGCAGGGTCTTAGATCAGCCCCAGCATTTT.

CDR3: CASSRGRGRNNEQFF. The CDR3 DNA is TGTGCCAGTAGCCGAGGGAGAGGGCGGAACAATGAGCAGTTCTTC. The chain employs TRBV19 and TRBJ2-1, with D possibly matching TRBD2 (5 bases). CDR3 size: 15 residues. The germline gives CDR1 LNHDA, CDR2 SQIVND (reference sequence). V was trimmed by 6 bases and J by 5 bases, leaving 17 bases between them.

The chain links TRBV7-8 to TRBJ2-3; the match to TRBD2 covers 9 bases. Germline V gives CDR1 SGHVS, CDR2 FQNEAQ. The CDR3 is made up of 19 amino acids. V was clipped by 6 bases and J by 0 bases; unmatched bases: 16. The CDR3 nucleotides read TGTGCCAGCAGGGGGGGAGCGGGAGGACGCCAAGTTAGCACAGATACGCAGTATTTT. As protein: CASRGGAGGRQVSTDTQYF.

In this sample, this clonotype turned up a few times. Here the CDR3 reads CASSSPNPLDYNYNEQFF. The CDR3 DNA is TGTGCCAGCAGTTCACCAAACCCGTTAGACTATAACTACAATGAGCAGTTCTTC. The chain couples TRBV12-3 or TRBV12-4 to TRBJ2-1, with D possibly matching TRBD2 (5 bases). The CDR3 is 18 amino acids. Trimming cost V 4 bases and J 3 bases, with 22 bases left between them.

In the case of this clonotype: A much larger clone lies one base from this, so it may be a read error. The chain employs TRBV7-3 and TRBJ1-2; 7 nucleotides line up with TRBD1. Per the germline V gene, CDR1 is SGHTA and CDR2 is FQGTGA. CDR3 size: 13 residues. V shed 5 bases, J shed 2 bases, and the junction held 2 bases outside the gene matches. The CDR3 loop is CASSMGQNYGYTF. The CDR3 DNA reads TGTGCCAGCAGCATGGGACAGAACTATGGCTACACCTTC.

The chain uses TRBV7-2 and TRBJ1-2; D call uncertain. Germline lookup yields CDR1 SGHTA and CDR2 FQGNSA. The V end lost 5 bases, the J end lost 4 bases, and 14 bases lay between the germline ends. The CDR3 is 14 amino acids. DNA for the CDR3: TGTGCCAGCAGCACAGATGCAGGTAGCTATGGCTACACCTTC. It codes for CASSTDAGSYGYTF.

The CDR3 sequence: CASSPRQGARETQYF. CDR3 DNA sequence: TGTGCCAGCTCACCAAGACAGGGGGCTAGAGAGACCCAGTACTTC. The chain couples TRBV18 to TRBJ2-5, with TRBD1 matching 10 bases. Looked up from germline, CDR1 is KGHSH and CDR2 is LQKENI. Trimming removed 2 bases from V and 4 bases from J; junction bases left unmatched: 4. The CDR3 totals 15 residues.

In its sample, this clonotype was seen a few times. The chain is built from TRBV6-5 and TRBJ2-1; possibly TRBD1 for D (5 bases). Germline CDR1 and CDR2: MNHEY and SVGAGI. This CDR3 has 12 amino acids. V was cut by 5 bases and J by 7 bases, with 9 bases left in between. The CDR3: CASSMKGNEQFF. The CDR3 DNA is TGTGCCAGCAGTATGAAGGGGAATGAGCAGTTCTTC.

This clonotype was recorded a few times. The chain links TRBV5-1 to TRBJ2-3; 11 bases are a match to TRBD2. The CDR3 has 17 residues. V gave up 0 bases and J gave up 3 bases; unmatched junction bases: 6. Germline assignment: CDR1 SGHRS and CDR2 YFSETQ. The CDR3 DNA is TGCGCCAGCAGCTTGGGACTAGCGGGAACAAGGACAGATACGCAGTATTTT. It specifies CASSLGLAGTRTDTQYF.

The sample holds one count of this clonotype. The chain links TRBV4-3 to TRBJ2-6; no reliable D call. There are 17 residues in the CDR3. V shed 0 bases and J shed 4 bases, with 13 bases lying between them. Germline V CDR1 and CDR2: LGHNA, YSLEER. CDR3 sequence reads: CASSQDLSSSGANVLTF. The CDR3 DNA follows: TGCGCCAGCAGCCAAGATCTCAGTTCGTCCGGGGCCAACGTCCTGACTTTC.

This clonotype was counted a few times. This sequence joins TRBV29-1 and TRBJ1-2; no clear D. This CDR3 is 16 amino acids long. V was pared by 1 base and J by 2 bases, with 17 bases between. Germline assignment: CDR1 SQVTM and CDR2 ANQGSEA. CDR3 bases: TGCAGCGTTGAAGGGACCTCCGGACGTCGAAACTATGGCTACACCTTC. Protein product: CSVEGTSGRRNYGYTF.

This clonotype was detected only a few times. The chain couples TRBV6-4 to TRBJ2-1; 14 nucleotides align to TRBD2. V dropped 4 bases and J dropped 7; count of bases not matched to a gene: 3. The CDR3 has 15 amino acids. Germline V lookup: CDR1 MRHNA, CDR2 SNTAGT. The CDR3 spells CASSGTSGRTNEQFF. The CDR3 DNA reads TGTGCCAGCAGTGGGACTAGCGGGAGGACGAATGAGCAGTTCTTC.

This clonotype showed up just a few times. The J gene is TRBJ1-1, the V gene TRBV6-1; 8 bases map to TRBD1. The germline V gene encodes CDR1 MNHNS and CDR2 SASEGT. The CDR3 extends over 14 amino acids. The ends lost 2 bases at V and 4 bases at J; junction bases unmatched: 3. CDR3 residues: CASSESQGATEAFF. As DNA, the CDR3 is TGTGCCAGCAGTGAATCCCAGGGGGCCACTGAAGCTTTCTTT.

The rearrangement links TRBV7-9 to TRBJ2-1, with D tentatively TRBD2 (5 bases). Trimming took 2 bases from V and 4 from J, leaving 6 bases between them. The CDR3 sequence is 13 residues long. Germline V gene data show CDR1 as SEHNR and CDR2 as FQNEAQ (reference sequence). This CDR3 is CASSLRTYNEQFF. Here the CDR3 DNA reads TGTGCCAGCAGCTTAAGGACTTACAATGAGCAGTTCTTC.

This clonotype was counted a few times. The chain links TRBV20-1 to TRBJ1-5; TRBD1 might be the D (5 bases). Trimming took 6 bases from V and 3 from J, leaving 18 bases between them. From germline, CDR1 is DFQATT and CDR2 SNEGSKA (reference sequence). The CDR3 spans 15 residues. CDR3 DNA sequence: TGCAGTGCACCTCAAAGGGAGGGGACCAATCAGCCCCAGCATTTT. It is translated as CSAPQREGTNQPQHF.

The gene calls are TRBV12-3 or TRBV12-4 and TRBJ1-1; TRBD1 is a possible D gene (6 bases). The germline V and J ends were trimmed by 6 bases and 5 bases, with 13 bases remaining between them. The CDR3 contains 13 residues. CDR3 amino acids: CASSLDRPTEAFF. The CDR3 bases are TGTGCCAGCAGCCTCGACAGGCCGACTGAAGCTTTCTTT.